Given below is one T cell receptor beta chain in context. CDR3 length: 17 amino acids. V shed 5 bases and J 5 bases; nucleotides not matched to a gene: 15. TCRdb reprocessed the reads with MiXCR, giving one entry per CDR3 protein. The repertoire holds about 360,000 distinct CDR3 sequences, with about a sixth as singletons. This specimen comes from a study of T cell repertoires in cytomegalovirus infection. For the study at large: Carrying CMV and the relevant HLA type showed in public TCR beta signatures.

Source material: PBMCs. This chain uses TRBV12-3 or TRBV12-4 with TRBJ1-1; 9 positions match TRBD1. This sequence originates from a human donor in good health (CMV status not recorded). Some clones in this sample may be carry-over from other donors' samples. The CDR3 region is CASSPYTGGGIRTEAFF. CDR3 nucleotides: TGTGCCAGCAGTCCCTATACAGGGGGCGGGATTCGAACTGAAGCTTTCTTT.